This paragraph reports one T cell receptor beta chain. This sample is drawn from a study of T cell changes during pregnancy in multiple sclerosis. Per the germline V gene, CDR1 is SGHTA and CDR2 is FQGNSA. This CDR3 is built from 13 residues. The V gene lost 4 bases and the J gene lost 9 bases, with 15 bases spanning the gap. The assay was immunoSEQ multiplex PCR, and TCRdb's table has in-frame clones only and misses some. The sample yields 90,000 to 100,000 clones, 90% to 95% seen once. The sequence was obtained from a female donor in good health, enrolled as a control in a pregnancy study. This material consisted of peripheral blood, taken after pregnancy. The chain combines TRBV7-2 with TRBJ2-5; a possible D gene is TRBD1 (6 bases). The CDR3 reads CASSSRGQQSQYF. The CDR3 nucleotides read TGTGCCAGCAGCTCCAGGGGCCAGCAGTCCCAGTACTTC.